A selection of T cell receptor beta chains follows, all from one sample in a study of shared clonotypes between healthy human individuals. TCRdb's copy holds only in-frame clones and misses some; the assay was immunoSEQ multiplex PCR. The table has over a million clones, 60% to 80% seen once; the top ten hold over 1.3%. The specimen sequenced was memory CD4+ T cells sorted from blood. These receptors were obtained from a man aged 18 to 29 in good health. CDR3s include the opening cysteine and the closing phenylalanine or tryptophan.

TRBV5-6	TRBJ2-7	CASSYGRVTLEQYF
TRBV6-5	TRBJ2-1	CASSFSYGEYNEQFF
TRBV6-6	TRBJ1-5	CASSYNPQGHNQPQHF
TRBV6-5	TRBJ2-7	CASSATSSYEQYF
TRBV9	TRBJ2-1	CASSPSGANNEQFF
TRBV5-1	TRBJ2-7	CASSGRDRGHEQYF
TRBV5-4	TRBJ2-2	CASTYPGQGHSGELFF
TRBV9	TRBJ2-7	CASSAPRTGEQYF
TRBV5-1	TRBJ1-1	CASSLEIGNTEAFF
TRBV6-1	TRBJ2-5	CASLEGVETQYF
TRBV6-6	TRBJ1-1	CASRRDSTAEAFF
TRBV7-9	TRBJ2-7	CASSSALGEGVLGGEQYF
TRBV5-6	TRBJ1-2	CASSFSGGDYGYTF
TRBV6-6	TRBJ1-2	CASSMTGDYGYTF
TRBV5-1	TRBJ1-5	CASSFGAGMDPQHF
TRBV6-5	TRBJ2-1	CASSSPGPQFF
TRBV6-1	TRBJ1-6	CASSVTGGRDSPLHF
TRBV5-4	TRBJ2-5	CASSLGGGEETQYF
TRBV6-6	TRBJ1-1	CASSLVPNTEAFF
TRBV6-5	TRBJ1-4	CATRPQGGREKLFF
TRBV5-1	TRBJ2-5	CASSTGTSGRETQYF
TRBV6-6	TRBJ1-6	CASSTGSYNSPLHF
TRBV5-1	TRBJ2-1	CASSASHRGSYNEQFF
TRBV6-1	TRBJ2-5	CASSLSGWETQYF